This T cell receptor beta chain was obtained from a study of tumor and adjacent non-tumor tissue in lung cancer. Study in general: Each sample yielded around 4.2 million productive TCRbeta reads on average.

Three rounds of nested PCR, following a modified ARM-PCR protocol, produced the TCRbeta library. TCRdb passed the multiplex PCR reads through MiXCR, listing each CDR3 protein once. The profile shows about 140,000 distinct CDR3 sequences, around 67% of them singletons. No cell sorting was done before RNA was extracted from the tissue. Donors were chemotherapy-naive, newly diagnosed lung cancer surgical patients in China, August–late 2014. Per the germline V gene, CDR1 is SGHRS and CDR2 is YFSETQ. The CDR3 has 15 residues. Trimming took 0 bases from V and 9 from J; bases not matched to a gene: 3. The TCR comes from a man aged 55-75 years with small cell lung cancer. The specimen was lung tumor tissue. The chain has TRBV5-1 and TRBJ1-6; 10 nucleotides align to TRBD1. The CDR3 nucleotides read TGCGCCAGCAGCTTGGGACAGGGGGCCGGTTCACCCCTCCACTTT. It encodes CASSLGQGAGSPLHF. The whole variable domain, remainder taken from reference TRBV5-1 and TRBJ1-6, is KAGVTQTPRYLIKTRGQQVTLSCSPISGHRSVSWYQQTPGQGLQFLFEYFSETQRNKGNFPGRFSGRQFSNSRSEMNVSTLELGDSALYLCASSLGQGAGSPLHFGNGTRLTVT.